This TCR beta chain was documented in a study of T cell changes during pregnancy in multiple sclerosis. The V gene's germline CDR1 is MNHNS and CDR2 SASEGT. The CDR3 has 14 residues. The ends lost 3 bases at V and 11 bases at J; junction bases unmatched: 10. This clone showed up just once. Here immunoSEQ multiplex PCR was the method, and the copy in TCRdb shows in-frame clones only, minus some. The sample holds about 86,000 clones, around 93% seen once. This TCR came from a female donor in good health, enrolled as a control in a pregnancy study. The genes are TRBV6-1 and TRBJ1-1, with TRBD1 matching over 9 bases. The sequencing here drew on peripheral blood, taken in the first trimester of pregnancy. The CDR3 spells CASSDPGTGFRAFF. The CDR3 coding sequence is TGTGCCAGCAGTGATCCCGGGACAGGGTTCCGGGCTTTCTTT.